This T cell receptor beta chain was identified during a study of T-cell memory formation after mild COVID-19. Study overall: TCR clusters were mostly donor specific. Study-level findings and limits: Later expanders leaned toward CD4+, whereas clones contracting from day 15 to 85 were balanced CD4/CD8. CD4+ contracting clones were mainly CM and EM; CD8+ ones, EMRA.

From the 5' RACE reads, TCRdb called clonotypes with MiXCR, one entry per CDR3 protein. The table records about 250,000 distinct CDR3 sequences, approximately 15% of them present only once. There are a few counts of this clonotype. What it binds is not known. The J segment lost 8 bases and the V segment lost 4 bases, leaving 4 bases of the junction unmatched. The CDR3 extends over 15 amino acids. Germline V CDR1 and CDR2: MNHEY, SMNVEV (reference sequence). This clonotype originated in an adult woman who had mild COVID-19 (a few samples of this study predate the infection). Cell type and time point are not known. Material: PBMCs or a T cell subset sorted from them (not recorded which). The V and J genes are TRBV27 and TRBJ1-6; 11 nucleotides align to TRBD1. The CDR3 nucleotides read TGTGCCAGCAGTTACCGGGACAGGGGGTATTCACCCCTCCACTTT. Its translation is CASSYRDRGYSPLHF.